This T cell receptor (beta chain) was profiled in a study of blood T cell repertoires in COVID-19. The CDR3 sequence is 14 residues long. Germline CDR1 is SGHRS and CDR2 is YFSETQ. Germline trimming cut 9 bases from V and 5 bases from J; bases unmatched to any gene: 8. TCRdb's table, derived via immunoSEQ multiplex PCR, lists solely in-frame clones and lacks some. The sample holds some 200,000 clones; around 82% are singletons and the top ten take under 8.5%. This chain connects TRBV5-1 to TRBJ2-3, with TRBD2 matching over 11 bases. This receptor was identified in a woman in her seventies with acute or convalescent COVID-19. The material sequenced was peripheral blood. As DNA, the CDR3 is TGCGCCACAAAACTAGCGGGGGCAAGAGATACGCAGTATTTT. Translating it yields CATKLAGARDTQYF.